The rows below give T cell receptor beta chains drawn from one sample of a study of OX40 agonist ivuxolimab in advanced cancers. This table comes from immunoSEQ multiplex PCR, and its TCRdb copy is limited to in-frame clones, with some not included. The sample holds approximately 76,000 clones, roughly 85% seen once. The material sequenced was CD4+ or CD8+ T cells sorted from blood, taken in a trial of the OX40 agonist ivuxolimab. Every receptor here comes from an adult with an advanced solid tumor such as melanoma, head and neck, liver or kidney cancer. The CDR3 runs from the conserved cysteine through the conserved F or W. D genes are given only for firm matches. Clone size is not always given. Where it is, it says once, few, many or a class for expanded clones.

v_call	clone_size	j_call	d_call	cdr3_aa	cdr3_nt
TRBV30	-	TRBJ2-7	-	CAWSGRVSYEQYF	TGTGCCTGGAGTGGCAGGGTCTCCTACGAGCAGTACTTC
TRBV9	-	TRBJ2-6	-	CASSVPHGAGANVLTF	TGTGCCAGCAGCGTACCCCATGGGGCCGGGGCCAACGTCCTGACTTTC
TRBV6-5	-	TRBJ2-7	TRBD1	CASSRDREVEQYF	TGTGCCAGCAGCAGGGACAGGGAGGTCGAGCAGTACTTC
TRBV6-5	-	TRBJ2-5	-	CASSQGGRPETQYF	TGTGCCAGCAGCCAGGGGGGGCGCCCAGAGACCCAGTACTTC
TRBV2	-	TRBJ1-6	-	CASSDPSSYNSPLHF	TGTGCCAGCAGTGACCCGTCCTCCTATAATTCACCCCTCCACTTT
TRBV6-1	-	TRBJ1-5	-	CASSAGAIFDQPQHF	TGTGCCAGCAGTGCGGGCGCGATATTCGATCAGCCCCAGCATTTT
TRBV5-4	-	TRBJ1-6	-	CASSYRTDNSPLHF	TGTGCCAGCAGCTACCGGACCGATAATTCACCCCTCCACTTT
TRBV7-9	-	TRBJ2-3	-	CATQAGDTQYF	TGTGCCACCCAAGCGGGAGATACGCAGTATTTT
TRBV7-2	-	TRBJ1-1	TRBD1	CASSLDQGVSLTEAFF	TGTGCCAGCAGCTTAGATCAGGGGGTCTCTCTGACTGAAGCTTTCTTT
TRBV19	once	TRBJ2-7	TRBD2	CASRTSGTYEQYF	TGTGCCAGCAGGACTAGCGGGACCTACGAGCAGTACTTC
TRBV5-1	few	TRBJ2-5	-	CASSQWGGGQETQYF	TGCGCCAGCAGCCAGTGGGGCGGCGGCCAAGAGACCCAGTACTTC
TRBV30	-	TRBJ1-2	-	CAWSVGANYGYTF	TGTGCCTGGAGTGTAGGGGCTAACTATGGCTACACCTTC
TRBV5-5	few	TRBJ1-4	TRBD1	CASSFQGAKEKLFF	TGTGCCAGCAGCTTCCAGGGGGCCAAGGAAAAACTGTTTTTT
TRBV14	-	TRBJ1-2	TRBD1	CASSGPFRDRGLLNYGYTF	TGTGCCAGCAGCGGCCCTTTCAGGGACAGGGGACTTCTTAACTATGGCTACACCTTC
TRBV15	-	TRBJ2-7	-	CATSRGGGGGIYEQYF	TGTGCCACCAGCCGAGGGGGCGGGGGCGGAATATACGAGCAGTACTTC
TRBV6-5	-	TRBJ1-2	TRBD1	CASSYSGQGGGYGYTF	TGTGCCAGCAGTTACTCTGGCCAGGGGGGTGGCTATGGCTACACCTTC
TRBV7-9	few	TRBJ1-3	-	CASSLAGFGNTIYF	TGTGCCAGCAGCTTAGCAGGGTTTGGAAACACCATATATTTT
TRBV10-1	-	TRBJ2-1	TRBD2	CASSEGGQRGGCEQFF	TGCGCCAGCAGTGAGGGTGGTCAGCGGGGTGGCTGCGAGCAGTTCTTC
TRBV18	-	TRBJ2-7	TRBD1	CASSPGTGSSYEQYF	TGTGCCAGCTCACCAGGGACAGGGAGCTCCTACGAGCAGTACTTC
TRBV19	-	TRBJ1-5	TRBD1	CASSPGTGGLSNQPQHF	TGTGCCAGTAGTCCAGGGACAGGGGGGCTGAGCAATCAGCCCCAGCATTTT
TRBV7-9	-	TRBJ1-1	-	CASSFRQGGNTEAFF	TGTGCCAGCAGCTTCAGGCAGGGAGGGAACACTGAAGCTTTCTTT
TRBV7-8	-	TRBJ1-4	TRBD1	CASSLARGTGREKLFF	TGTGCCAGCAGCTTAGCGCGGGGGACAGGGAGGGAAAAACTGTTTTTT
TRBV7-6	-	TRBJ1-6	-	CASSPGTFYSPLHF	TGTGCCAGCAGCCCTGGGACGTTCTATTCACCCCTCCACTTT
TRBV6-5	-	TRBJ1-1	TRBD1	CASSYSRGRTEAFF	TGTGCCAGCAGTTACTCTAGGGGGCGTACTGAAGCTTTCTTT
TRBV7-8	few	TRBJ1-2	-	CASSSTVGGYGYTF	TGTGCCAGCAGCTCCACAGTGGGTGGCTACGGCTACACCTTC
TRBV5-1	-	TRBJ2-1	TRBD2	CASSLESASGGGNEQFF	TGCGCCAGCAGCTTGGAGTCGGCTAGCGGGGGGGGCAATGAGCAGTTCTTC
TRBV15	-	TRBJ2-5	TRBD1	CATRLGQGGLETQYF	TGTGCCACCCGTCTCGGACAGGGCGGTTTGGAGACCCAGTACTTC
TRBV6-1	once	TRBJ2-3	-	CASSVGGRFTDTQYF	TGTGCCAGCAGTGTCGGGGGACGGTTCACAGATACGCAGTATTTT
TRBV7-3	-	TRBJ1-3	-	CASSLFNREGNTIYF	TGTGCCAGCAGCTTATTCAACCGCGAGGGAAACACCATATATTTT
TRBV18	-	TRBJ1-3	-	CASSLSGGSETGNTIYF	TGTGCCAGCTCCCTATCTGGGGGCTCGGAGACGGGAAACACCATATATTTT
TRBV7-8	once	TRBJ1-4	-	CASSLWAGAEKLFF	TGTGCCAGCAGCTTATGGGCTGGAGCTGAAAAACTGTTTTTT
TRBV5-1	few	TRBJ2-1	TRBD2	CASSFGLAGGHDEQFF	TGCGCCAGCAGCTTTGGACTAGCGGGGGGGCACGATGAGCAGTTCTTC
TRBV7-8	-	TRBJ2-2	-	CASSQTGRTNTGELFF	TGTGCCAGCAGCCAAACGGGACGGACGAACACCGGGGAGCTGTTTTTT
TRBV18	-	TRBJ1-2	TRBD1	CASSPTGQASYGYTF	TGTGCCAGCTCACCAACAGGACAGGCGAGCTATGGCTACACCTTC
TRBV6-1	-	TRBJ1-4	-	CASTRATNEKLFF	TGTGCCAGCACCAGAGCAACTAATGAAAAACTGTTTTTT
TRBV7-6	-	TRBJ2-1	TRBD2	CASSLAELAGANEQFF	TGTGCCAGCAGCTTAGCGGAGCTAGCGGGGGCCAATGAGCAGTTCTTC